The 3 T cell receptor beta chains reported below all come from one sample, sequenced in a study of CD8 T cells in Susac syndrome (dated by TCRdb to about 2019). Libraries came from the immunoSEQ multiplex PCR assay. RNA was extracted using the RNeasy kit, and roughly 0.45 to 1 ug of the RNA was reverse transcribed with random hexamers. TCRdb's own reprocessing of the public reads used fastp at Q25 and MiXCR and kept productive beta chains. Rows matching on CDR3 protein sequence are summarized as one entry with the most common DNA and genes. For this sample there are around 200,000 distinct CDR3 sequences; under 97% appear just once. The ten largest clonotypes hold around 0.093% of the sample. Sample: CD4+ T cells from PBMCs. The receptors shown here come from a human donor with multiple sclerosis.

V gene TRBV4-3 combines with J gene TRBJ2-7, with 12 bases lining up with TRBD2. V shed 4 bases, J shed 2 bases, and the junction held 3 bases outside the gene matches. This CDR3 has 15 amino acids. Germline assignment: CDR1 LGHNA and CDR2 YSLEER. In DNA form, the CDR3 reads TGCGCCAGCAGCCGGGGACTAGCGGGCACCTACGAGCAGTACTTC. It is translated as CASSRGLAGTYEQYF.

The chain combines TRBV2 with TRBJ2-7, with D perhaps matching TRBD1 or TRBD2 (5 bases each). Trimming cost V 7 bases and J 12 bases, with 19 bases left between them. The CDR3 loop spans 12 amino acids. The V gene's germline CDR1 is SNHLY and CDR2 FYNNEI. CDR3 nucleotide sequence: TGTGCCAGCACCCCAGATGGGGGTTATCCGTACTTC. Encoded protein: CASTPDGGYPYF.

The rearrangement uses TRBV20-1 and TRBJ2-7; D tentatively reads TRBD1 or TRBD2 (7 bases each). Trimming left V 7 bases short and J 2 bases short, with 12 bases between. The CDR3 spans 12 residues. The germline CDR1 and CDR2 sequences are DFQATT and SNEGSKA (reference sequence). CDR3: CSGEGAAYEQYF. CDR3 bases: TGCAGTGGGGAGGGGGCCGCCTACGAGCAGTACTTC.